This section outlines one T cell receptor (beta chain) sequence together with its context. Its matching antigen is unknown. This entry is derived from a study of T-cell reconstitution after alpha-beta-depleted transplantation in children. Broader study findings: Reportedly, roughly two months post-transplant, alpha-beta T cells arose from several hundred expanded graft clones. Once a year had passed after transplant, T-cell counts and diversity came mostly from newly produced T cells. Certain patients had high TCRbeta diversity at day 60, and it came from recipient T cells and thymic progenitors that survived.

The TCRbeta library was prepared with unique molecular identifiers. TCRdb recomputed calls from the PCR reads with MiXCR, one row per CDR3 protein. The sample carries about 580,000 distinct CDR3 sequences, 23% recorded once. This CDR3 contains 13 residues. Germline lookup yields CDR1 MGHDK and CDR2 SYGVNS. V was shortened by 3 bases and J by 2 bases, with 8 bases between the two germline ends. This sequence was found in a boy under two years old who had a stem cell transplant for acute myeloid leukemia, so the T cells may come from the graft donor. V gene TRBV25-1 combines with J gene TRBJ2-7; no definite D call. This sample comprised PBMCs, mostly from graft donor cells, obtained 360 days after TCRalphabeta/CD19-depleted stem cell transplant. The CDR3 loop is CASSEGRPYEQYF. The CDR3 nucleotides are TGTGCCAGCAGTGAGGGCAGGCCCTACGAGCAGTACTTC.